The source of this T cell receptor beta chain is a study of T-cell memory formation after mild COVID-19. Across the whole study: Across donors, TCR clusters were largely donor specific. Study-wide results and caveats: Clones shrinking from day 15 to 85 showed even CD4/CD8 mixes; later expanders tilted CD4+.

A word on this clonotype: What it recognizes is unknown.

TCRdb independently ran MiXCR on the 5' RACE reads; one entry per CDR3 protein. The table lists around 83,000 distinct CDR3 sequences, about 23% of them singletons. The V and J ends lost 4 bases and 7 bases respectively, with 22 bases between them. Germline V gene lookup returns CDR1 MGHRA and CDR2 YSYEKL. The CDR3 has 17 residues. This clonotype was obtained from a man aged 18 to 29 who had mild COVID-19 (a few samples of this study predate the infection). Cell type and time point are not known. Specimen: PBMCs or a T cell subset sorted from them (not recorded which). This chain joins TRBV4-1 and TRBJ1-4; weak D call: TRBD1 (6 bases). For the CDR3, the DNA is TGCGCCAGCAGCCTCCAAACCCCCCCAGGGGAGGGTGAAAAACTGTTTTTT. Translation gives CASSLQTPPGEGEKLFF.